This T cell receptor beta chain comes out of a study of shared clonotypes between healthy human individuals. Trimming cost V 7 bases and J 5 bases; bases outside gene matches: 4. Per germline, CDR1 MNHNY and CDR2 SVGAGI (reference sequence). This CDR3 spans 14 amino acids. Clones were read by immunoSEQ multiplex PCR, and TCRdb kept only the in-frame ones, dropping some. This table holds about 530,000 clones, 75% to 80% found once. The V call is TRBV6-6, the J call TRBJ2-5; TRBD2 matches 13 bases. Input material: PBMCs. The TCR was taken from a woman between 40 and 50 years old in good health. Some clones in this sample may be carry-over from other donors' samples. The CDR3 bases are TGTGCCAGCAAACGGACTAGCGGGAGTGAGACCCAGTACTTC. As protein: CASKRTSGSETQYF.